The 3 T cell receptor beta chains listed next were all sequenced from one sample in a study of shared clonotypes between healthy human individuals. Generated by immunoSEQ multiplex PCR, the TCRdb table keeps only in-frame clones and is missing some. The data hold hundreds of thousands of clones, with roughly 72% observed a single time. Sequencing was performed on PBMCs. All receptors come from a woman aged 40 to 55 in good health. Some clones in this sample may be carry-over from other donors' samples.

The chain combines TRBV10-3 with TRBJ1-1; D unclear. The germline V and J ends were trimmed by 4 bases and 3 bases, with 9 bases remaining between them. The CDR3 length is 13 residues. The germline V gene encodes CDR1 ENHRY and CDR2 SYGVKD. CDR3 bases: TGTGCCATCAGTGGCGAAAGTCACACTGAAGCTTTCTTT. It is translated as CAISGESHTEAFF.

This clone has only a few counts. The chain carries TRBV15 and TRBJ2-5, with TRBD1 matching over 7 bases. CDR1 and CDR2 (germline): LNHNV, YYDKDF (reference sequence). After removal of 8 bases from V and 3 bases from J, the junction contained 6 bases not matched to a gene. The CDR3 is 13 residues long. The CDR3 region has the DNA TGTGCCACCCGGGACAGCGGAAAAGAGACCCAGTACTTC. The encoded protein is CATRDSGKETQYF.

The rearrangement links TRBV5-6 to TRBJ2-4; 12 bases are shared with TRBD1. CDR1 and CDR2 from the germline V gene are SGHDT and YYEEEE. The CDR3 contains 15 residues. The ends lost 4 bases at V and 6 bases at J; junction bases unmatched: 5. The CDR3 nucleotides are TGTGCCAGCAGCCCGGGACAGGGGGCTGGAAACATTCAGTACTTC. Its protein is CASSPGQGAGNIQYF.